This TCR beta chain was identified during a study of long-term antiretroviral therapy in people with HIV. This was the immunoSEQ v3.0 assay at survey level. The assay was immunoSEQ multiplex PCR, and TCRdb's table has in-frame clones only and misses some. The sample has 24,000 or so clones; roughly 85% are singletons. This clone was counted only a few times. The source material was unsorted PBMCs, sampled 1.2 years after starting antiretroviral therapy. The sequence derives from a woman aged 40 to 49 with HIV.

The CDR3 DNA reads as TGCGCCAGCAAAGGGGGAACTGGAAACACCATATATTTT. It is translated as CASKGGTGNTIYF. The chain joins TRBV5-1 to TRBJ1-3, with D perhaps TRBD1 (6 bases). The V and J ends lost 6 bases and 2 bases respectively, with 9 bases between them. Germline CDR1 reads SGHRS; CDR2 reads YFSETQ. The CDR3 totals 13 residues.